This T cell receptor (beta chain) comes out of a study of beta chain features in type 1 diabetes. Study conclusions and caveats: There was no resolution here of whether HLA type influences TCRB rearrangement. Within each of all four CD4+ subsets, Type 1 diabetes patients had TCRB CDR3s that were moderately but significantly shorter. A PCR bias possibly favoring shorter templates would apply equally to patients and controls.

There are a few counts of this clone. Antigen unknown. Sequenced material consisted of expressed TCRB transcripts (all of the isolated RNA was reverse transcribed). Libraries were prepared by immunoSEQ multiplex PCR; TCRdb keeps only in-frame clonotypes and omits some of them. The table lists about 360,000 clones, around 13% of them singletons. Trimming shortened V by 6 bases and J by 1 base, and 13 bases separated the two germline ends. Germline assignment: CDR1 MDHEN and CDR2 SYDVKM. This CDR3 comprises 15 residues. This chain connects TRBV28 to TRBJ2-1; D not resolved. Source material: naive CD4+ T cells from blood. This sequence originates from a man younger than 35 in good health. The CDR3 reads CASSKSRNSYNEQFF. In DNA form, the CDR3 reads TGTGCCAGCAGCAAAAGCCGAAATTCCTACAATGAGCAGTTCTTC.